Each of the 11 T cell receptor beta chains below was sequenced from the same sample in a study of CD4+ T cells in melanoma. Assay: immunoSEQ multiplex PCR; the TCRdb copy retains only in-frame clones and omits some. The table shows about 10,000 clones, with 64% occurring only once. Sequencing was performed on cells from a culture (not recorded whether cultured in vitro). The origin of the receptors is a human donor with melanoma.

The chain employs TRBV9 and TRBJ2-5; TRBD2 is a possible D gene (5 bases). CDR1 is SGDLS and CDR2 is YYNGEE in the germline V gene. The CDR3 is 15 residues long. The V end lost 0 bases, the J end lost 2 bases, and 11 bases lay between the germline ends. Written as DNA, the CDR3 is TGTGCCAGCAGCGTAGGGGGAGTCGGTCAAGAGACCCAGTACTTC. Encoded protein: CASSVGGVGQETQYF.

This clone was observed a few times. This chain uses TRBV2 with TRBJ1-2, with D perhaps TRBD1 (6 bases). The CDR3 length is 12 residues. V was clipped by 10 bases and J by 8 bases, with 17 bases between them. Germline V CDR1 and CDR2: SNHLY, FYNNEI. The CDR3 bases are TGTGCCAATAGTCGGGCAGGGGCAGGCTACACCTTC. This translates into CANSRAGAGYTF.

This rearrangement joins TRBV10-3 to TRBJ1-4; D gene ambiguous. The CDR3 sequence is 16 residues long. V lost 0 bases and J lost 1, with 9 bases in between. The germline CDR1 and CDR2 sequences are ENHRY and SYGVKD. The CDR3 DNA reads as TGTGCCATCAGTGAGTCCGGATATCGAACTAATGAAAAACTGTTTTTT. Protein sequence: CAISESGYRTNEKLFF.

The chain couples TRBV11-2 to TRBJ1-2; the D gene is possibly TRBD1 (5 bases). The CDR3 length is 15 residues. The germline gives CDR1 SGHAT, CDR2 FQNNGV. V gave up 1 base and J gave up 4 bases, with 13 bases separating them. The CDR3 DNA reads TGTGCCAGCAGCTTAGTCGGGACCGACCTCTATGGCTACACCTTC. Translated: CASSLVGTDLYGYTF.

This rearrangement joins TRBV7-3 to TRBJ2-7, with D perhaps matching TRBD1 (7 bases). V was trimmed by 5 bases and J by 5 bases, leaving 16 bases between them. Germline V gene lookup returns CDR1 SGHTA and CDR2 FQGTGA. The CDR3 totals 14 residues. In DNA, the CDR3 is TGTGCCAGCAGCAAACAGGGGACTGGCGACGAGCAGTACTTC. It yields the protein CASSKQGTGDEQYF.

The chain is built from TRBV5-1 and TRBJ1-2; maybe TRBD1 (5 bases). This CDR3 comprises 18 residues. Germline CDR1 SGHRS, CDR2 YFSETQ. V lost 2 bases and J lost 4, with 24 bases in between. The CDR3: CASSFAPPGAGQGYGYTF. For the CDR3, the DNA is TGCGCCAGCAGCTTCGCCCCGCCGGGAGCCGGTCAGGGCTATGGCTACACCTTC.

The rearrangement uses TRBV27 and TRBJ1-1, with 8 bases aligning to TRBD1. V was clipped by 5 bases and J by 1 base; unmatched bases: 12. The CDR3 covers 17 residues. Germline CDR1 MNHEY, CDR2 SMNVEV (reference sequence). This CDR3 is CASSPRTGRIANTEAFF. CDR3 in DNA: TGTGCCAGCAGTCCCAGGACAGGGCGGATCGCGAACACTGAAGCTTTCTTT.

The sample holds a few counts of this clone. The chain employs TRBV19 and TRBJ2-5, with 12 nucleotides matching TRBD2. The CDR3 totals 20 residues. CDR1 is LNHDA and CDR2 is SQIVND in the germline V gene (reference sequence). The trim removed 0 bases at V and 5 bases at J, leaving 16 bases unmatched. The DNA for the CDR3 is TGTGCCAGTAGTATAGAGGCCCCCCGAGGACTAGCGGGGTTAGAGGAGACCCAGTACTTC. The encoded protein is CASSIEAPRGLAGLEETQYF.

This clone has a handful of counts. The chain combines TRBV30 with TRBJ2-4, with D maybe TRBD2 (6 bases). V lost 3 bases and J 8 bases, leaving 17 bases between the germline ends. CDR3 size: 14 residues. CDR1 is GTSNPN, CDR2 SVGIG, per germline (reference sequence). DNA for the CDR3: TGTGCCTGGAGCCCGGGGCTTGGGGAGGACATTCAGTACTTC. This sequence encodes CAWSPGLGEDIQYF.

This clone has just a few counts. The rearrangement links TRBV29-1 to TRBJ1-1; the D gene is possibly TRBD1 (5 bases). CDR1 is SQVTM and CDR2 is ANQGSEA in the germline V gene. CDR3 length equals 15 residues. V was shortened by 5 bases and J by 5 bases, with 21 bases between the two germline ends. CDR3 bases: TGCAGCGTTATCCCAGGGAATTTGGGGAGTACTGAAGCTTTCTTT. Its protein is CSVIPGNLGSTEAFF.

This rearrangement joins TRBV6-1 to TRBJ1-2; TRBD1 matches at 7 bases. CDR3 length: 13 residues. V dropped 6 bases and J dropped 5; count of bases not matched to a gene: 6. The germline gives CDR1 MNHNS, CDR2 SASEGT. The CDR3 reads CASRTGFPYGYTF. DNA of the CDR3: TGTGCCAGCAGGACAGGGTTCCCGTATGGCTACACCTTC.